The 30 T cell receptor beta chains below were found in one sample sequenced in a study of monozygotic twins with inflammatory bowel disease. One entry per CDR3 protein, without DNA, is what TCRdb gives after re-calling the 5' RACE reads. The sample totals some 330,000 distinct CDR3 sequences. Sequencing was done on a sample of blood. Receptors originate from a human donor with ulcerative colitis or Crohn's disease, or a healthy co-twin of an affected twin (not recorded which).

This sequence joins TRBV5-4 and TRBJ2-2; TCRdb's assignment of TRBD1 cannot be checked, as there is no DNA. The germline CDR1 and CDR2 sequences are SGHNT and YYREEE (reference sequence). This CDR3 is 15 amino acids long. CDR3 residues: CASSPPTANTGELFF.

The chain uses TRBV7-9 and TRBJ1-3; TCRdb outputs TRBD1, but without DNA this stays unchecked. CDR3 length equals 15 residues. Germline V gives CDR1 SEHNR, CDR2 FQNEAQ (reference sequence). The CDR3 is CASKNRGLTGNTIYF.

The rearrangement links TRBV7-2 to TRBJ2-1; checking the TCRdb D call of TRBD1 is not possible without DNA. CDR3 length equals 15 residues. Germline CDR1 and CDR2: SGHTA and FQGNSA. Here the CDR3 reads CASSWGGPSYNEQFF. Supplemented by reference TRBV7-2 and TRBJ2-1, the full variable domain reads GAGVSQSPSNKVTEKGKDVELRCDPISGHTALYWYRQSLGQGLEFLIYFQGNSAPDKSGLPSDRFSAERTGGSVSTLTIQRTQQEDSAVYLCASSWGGPSYNEQFFGPGTRLTVL.

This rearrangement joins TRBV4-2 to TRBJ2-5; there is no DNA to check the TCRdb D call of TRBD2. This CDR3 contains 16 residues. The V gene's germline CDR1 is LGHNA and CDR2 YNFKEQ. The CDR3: CASSQATKREGKTQYF.

CDR3 sequence: CASSFSLRGRNTEAFF. The chain joins TRBV7-2 to TRBJ1-1. Germline CDR1 reads SGHTA; CDR2 reads FQGNSA. This CDR3 has 16 residues. Looking up the rest from reference TRBV7-2 and TRBJ1-1 gives the full variable domain: GAGVSQSPSNKVTEKGKDVELRCDPISGHTALYWYRQSLGQGLEFLIYFQGNSAPDKSGLPSDRFSAERTGGSVSTLTIQRTQQEDSAVYLCASSFSLRGRNTEAFFGQGTRLTVV.

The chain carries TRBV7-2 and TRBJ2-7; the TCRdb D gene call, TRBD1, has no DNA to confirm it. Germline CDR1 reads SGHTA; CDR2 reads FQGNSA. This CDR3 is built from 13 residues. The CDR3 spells CASSAHREGEQYF.

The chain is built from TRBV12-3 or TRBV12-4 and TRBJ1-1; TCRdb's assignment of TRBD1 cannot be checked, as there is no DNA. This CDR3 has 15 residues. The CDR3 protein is CASRGTGPRRGEAFF.

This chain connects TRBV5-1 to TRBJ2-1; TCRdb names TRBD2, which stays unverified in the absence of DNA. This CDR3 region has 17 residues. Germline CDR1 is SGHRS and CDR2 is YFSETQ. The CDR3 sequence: CASSLFTGTSESNEQFF.

The CDR3 loop reads CSARDTPYEQYF. The V and J genes are TRBV29-1 and TRBJ2-7; checking the TCRdb D call of TRBD1 is not possible without DNA. CDR1 SQVTM and CDR2 ANQGSEA come from the germline V gene. CDR3 size: 12 residues.

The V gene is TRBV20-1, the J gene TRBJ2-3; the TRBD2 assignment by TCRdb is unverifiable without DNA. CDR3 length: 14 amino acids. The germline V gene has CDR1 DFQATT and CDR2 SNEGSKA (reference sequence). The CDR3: CSATKQEGGDTQYF.

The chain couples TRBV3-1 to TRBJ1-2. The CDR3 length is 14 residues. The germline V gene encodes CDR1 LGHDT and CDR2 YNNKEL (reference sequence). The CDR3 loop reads CASSQDVVRASYTF.

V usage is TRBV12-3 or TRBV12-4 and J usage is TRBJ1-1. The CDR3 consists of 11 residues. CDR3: CASSLYTEAFF.

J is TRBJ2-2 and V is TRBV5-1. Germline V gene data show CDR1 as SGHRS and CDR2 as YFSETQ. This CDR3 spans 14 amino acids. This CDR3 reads CASTPSRNTGELFF.

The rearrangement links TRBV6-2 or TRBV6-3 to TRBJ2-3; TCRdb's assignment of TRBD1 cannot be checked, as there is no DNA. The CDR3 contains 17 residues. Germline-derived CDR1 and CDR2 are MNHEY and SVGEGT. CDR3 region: CASRPSGGISSTDTQYF.

CDR3: CASSLKGDGGYTF. This sequence joins TRBV28 and TRBJ1-2; the D call from TCRdb, TRBD1, cannot be confirmed without DNA. CDR1 and CDR2 from the germline V gene are MDHEN and SYDVKM. The CDR3 is made up of 13 amino acids.

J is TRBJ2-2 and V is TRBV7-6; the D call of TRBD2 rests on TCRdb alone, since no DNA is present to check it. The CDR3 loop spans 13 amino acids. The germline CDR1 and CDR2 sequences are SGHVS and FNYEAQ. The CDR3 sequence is CASTTRNTGELFF.

CDR3 sequence: CAWSGTETQYF. The chain couples TRBV30 to TRBJ2-5. Germline V gene data show CDR1 as GTSNPN and CDR2 as SVGIG (reference sequence). The CDR3 has 11 amino acids. The full variable domain, completed using reference TRBV30 and TRBJ2-5, is SQTIHQWPATLVQPVGSPLSLECTVEGTSNPNLYWYRQAAGRGLQLLFYSVGIGQISSEVPQNLSASRPQDRQFILSSKKLLLSDSGFYLCAWSGTETQYFGPGTRLLVL.

CDR3 in amino acids: CASSFTDRGYTF. The chain joins TRBV12-3 or TRBV12-4 to TRBJ1-2. The CDR3 spans 12 residues.

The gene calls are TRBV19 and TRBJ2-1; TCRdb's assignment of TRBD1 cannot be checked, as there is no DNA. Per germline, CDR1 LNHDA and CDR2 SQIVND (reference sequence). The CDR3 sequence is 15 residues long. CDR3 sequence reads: CASSRPGSSYNEQFF. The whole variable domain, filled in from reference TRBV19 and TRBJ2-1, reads DGGITQSPKYLFRKEGQNVTLSCEQNLNHDAMYWYRQDPGQGLRLIYYSQIVNDFQKGDIAEGYSVSREKKESFPLTVTSAQKNPTAFYLCASSRPGSSYNEQFFGPGTRLTVL.

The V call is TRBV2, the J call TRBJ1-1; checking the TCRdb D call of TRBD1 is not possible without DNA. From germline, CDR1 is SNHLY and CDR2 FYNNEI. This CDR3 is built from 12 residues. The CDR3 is CASSRGDTEAFF.

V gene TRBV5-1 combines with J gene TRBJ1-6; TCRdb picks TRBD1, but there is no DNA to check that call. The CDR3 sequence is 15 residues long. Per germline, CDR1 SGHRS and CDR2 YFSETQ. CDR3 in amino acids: CASRIGQGLNSPLHF.

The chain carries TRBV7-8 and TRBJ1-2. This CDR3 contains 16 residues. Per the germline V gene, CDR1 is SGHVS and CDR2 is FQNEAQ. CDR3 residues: CASSLPGRSGNMGYTF. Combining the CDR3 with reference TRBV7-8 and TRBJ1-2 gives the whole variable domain GAGVSQSPRYKVAKRGQDVALRCDPISGHVSLFWYQQALGQGPEFLTYFQNEAQLDKSGLPSDRFFAERPEGSVSTLKIQRTQQEDSAVYLCASSLPGRSGNMGYTFGSGTRLTVV.

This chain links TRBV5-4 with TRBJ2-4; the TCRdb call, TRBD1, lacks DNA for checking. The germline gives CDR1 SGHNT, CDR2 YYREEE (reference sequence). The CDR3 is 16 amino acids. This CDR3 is CASSLESRGPKNIQYF. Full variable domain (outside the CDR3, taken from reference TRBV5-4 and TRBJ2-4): ETGVTQSPTHLIKTRGQQVTLRCSSQSGHNTVSWYQQALGQGPQFIFQYYREEENGRGNFPPRFSGLQFPNYSSELNVNALELDDSALYLCASSLESRGPKNIQYFGAGTRLSVL.

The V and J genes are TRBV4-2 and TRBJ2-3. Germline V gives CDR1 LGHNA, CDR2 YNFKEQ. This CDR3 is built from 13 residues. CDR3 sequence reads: CASSQDGENTQYF.

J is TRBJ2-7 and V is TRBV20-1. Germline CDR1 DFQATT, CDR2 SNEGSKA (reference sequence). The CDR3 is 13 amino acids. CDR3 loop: CSARGLFVYEQYF.

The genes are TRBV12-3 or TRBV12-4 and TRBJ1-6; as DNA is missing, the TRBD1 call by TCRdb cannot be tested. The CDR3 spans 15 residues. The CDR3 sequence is CASSPGDGRYSPLHF.

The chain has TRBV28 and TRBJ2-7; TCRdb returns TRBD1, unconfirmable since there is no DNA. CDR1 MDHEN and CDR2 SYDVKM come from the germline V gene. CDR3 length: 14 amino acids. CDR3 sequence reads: CASTSFRGSYEQYF.

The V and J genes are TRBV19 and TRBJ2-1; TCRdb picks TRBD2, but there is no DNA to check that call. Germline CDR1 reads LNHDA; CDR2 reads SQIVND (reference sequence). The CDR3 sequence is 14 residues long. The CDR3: CASRYWDGRDEQFF.

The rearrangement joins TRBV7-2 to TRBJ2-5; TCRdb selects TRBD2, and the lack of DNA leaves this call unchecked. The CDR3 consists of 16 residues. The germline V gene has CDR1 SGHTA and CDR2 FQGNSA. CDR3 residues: CASSLESSVRQETQYF.

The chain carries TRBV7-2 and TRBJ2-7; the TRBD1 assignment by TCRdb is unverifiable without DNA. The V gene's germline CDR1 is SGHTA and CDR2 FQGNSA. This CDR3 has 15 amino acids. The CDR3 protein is CASSLGFKKGDEQYF.